Presented here are 9 T cell receptor beta chains from one specimen sequenced in a study of blood T cell repertoires in COVID-19 (dated by TCRdb to between 2020 and 2021). Libraries were constructed by the immunoSEQ multiplex PCR assay. The clones in this table, taken by TCRdb from immuneACCESS, are in-frame only. Not every clone is retained; where verified, under half of the shortfall comes from an unresolved V gene, and the cause of the rest is unknown. The sample has about 360,000 clones on record, approximately 89% of them singletons. The ten largest clonotypes hold roughly 1.9% of the sample. Sequences were obtained from PBMCs or T cells enriched from blood (not recorded which). The receptors shown here come from a man aged 40-49 years in a cohort exposed to, infected with or recovered from COVID-19 (not recorded which).

This clone has just a few counts. The chain combines TRBV5-1 with TRBJ2-5; 7 positions agree with TRBD1. Germline lookup yields CDR1 SGHRS and CDR2 YFSETQ. CDR3 length: 13 residues. The J segment lost 4 bases and the V segment lost 4 bases, leaving 4 bases of the junction unmatched. This CDR3 is CASSVTGVETQYF. The CDR3 DNA sequence: TGCGCCAGCAGCGTAACAGGGGTAGAGACCCAGTACTTC.

This clone was found once. This chain connects TRBV7-2 to TRBJ2-3; perhaps TRBD2 as D (5 bases). V shed 2 bases and J shed 5 bases, with 17 bases lying between them. The germline CDR1 and CDR2 sequences are SGHTA and FQGNSA. The CDR3 loop spans 16 amino acids. The DNA of the CDR3 is TGTGCCAGCAGCTTATTGGCGGGTATATCCAGAGATACGCAGTATTTT. It translates to CASSLLAGISRDTQYF.

The chain is built from TRBV28 and TRBJ2-1; 9 bases are shared with TRBD2. J was trimmed by 2 bases and V by 2 bases; bases with no gene match: 1. The V gene's germline CDR1 is MDHEN and CDR2 SYDVKM. This CDR3 has 15 amino acids. The CDR3 protein is CASSLGGRAYNEQFF. CDR3 sequence (DNA): TGTGCCAGCAGTTTAGGCGGGAGGGCCTACAATGAGCAGTTCTTC.

The chain combines TRBV27 with TRBJ1-1; D perhaps matches TRBD1 (5 bases). Deletions cut 2 bases from V and 11 bases from J, with 18 bases between. The CDR3 spans 14 residues. Germline assignment: CDR1 MNHEY and CDR2 SMNVEV (reference sequence). DNA of the CDR3: TGTGCCAGCAGTTTAAATGGGCAGGGAAGTCGCGCTTTCTTT. Protein product: CASSLNGQGSRAFF.

This clone has just a few counts. The J gene is TRBJ1-4, the V gene TRBV5-6; no clear D gene. Germline V gives CDR1 SGHDT, CDR2 YYEEEE. The CDR3 runs to 15 residues. V was trimmed by 0 bases and J by 5 bases, leaving 11 bases between them. CDR3 coding DNA: TGTGCCAGCAGCTTGGCCGTCAGTAAAAATGAAAAACTGTTTTTT. Residues: CASSLAVSKNEKLFF.

This clone was recorded a few times. The chain recombines TRBV7-6 with TRBJ2-6; D possibly corresponds to TRBD1 (5 bases). CDR3 length: 18 residues. Germline CDR1 SGHVS, CDR2 FNYEAQ. V was pared by 2 bases and J by 0 bases, with 14 bases between. CDR3 sequence reads: CASSLYEGGASGANVLTF. Here the CDR3 DNA reads TGTGCCAGCAGCTTATATGAAGGTGGGGCCTCTGGGGCCAACGTCCTGACTTTC.

This chain uses TRBV6-1 with TRBJ1-6; D remains ambiguous. CDR1 and CDR2 from the germline V gene are MNHNS and SASEGT. V gave up 1 base and J gave up 7 bases, with 5 bases separating them. This CDR3 spans 13 amino acids. CDR3 in amino acids: CASSEGRNSPLHF. CDR3 DNA sequence: TGTGCCAGCAGTGAAGGCAGAAATTCACCCCTCCACTTT.

This chain uses TRBV18 with TRBJ1-3; D is possibly TRBD1 (5 bases). CDR3 length: 15 residues. V lost 0 bases, J lost 2 bases, and 8 bases lay in between. The germline gives CDR1 KGHSH, CDR2 LQKENI. CDR3 DNA sequence: TGTGCCAGCTCACCACCCGCCAGGGCTGGAAACACCATATATTTT. Protein product: CASSPPARAGNTIYF.

This clone was observed once. This chain connects TRBV10-2 to TRBJ2-7, with 7 bases matching TRBD1. This CDR3 comprises 13 residues. V trimming: 6 bases; J trimming: 3 bases; junction bases outside the gene matches: 5. The V gene's germline CDR1 is WSHSY and CDR2 SAAADI. CDR3 DNA: TGCGCCAGCAGCGTGGGACAGAACTACGAGCAGTACTTC. Protein sequence: CASSVGQNYEQYF.